The T cell receptor beta chain under discussion was sequenced for a study of T cells in Graves' hyperthyroidism and ophthalmopathy. Study background: Once the initial diagnosis was made, peripheral blood was obtained before any treatment.

Germline V lookup: CDR1 SEHNR, CDR2 FQNEAQ (reference sequence). The V end lost 5 bases, the J end lost 3 bases, and 10 bases lay between the germline ends. The CDR3 runs to 14 residues. The TCR beta CDR3 regions underwent amplification using RNA transcripts as the source. HTBI primers were employed in a first-round RT-PCR of the TCR CDR3. TCRdb independently ran MiXCR on the multiplex PCR reads; one entry per CDR3 protein. The data show a few hundred thousand distinct CDR3 sequences, with approximately 17% seen just once and 35% to 50% held by the top ten. The V and J genes are TRBV7-9 and TRBJ2-2, with D unresolved. The sequenced material came from blood. The source is a man younger than 30 with Graves' ophthalmopathy. CDR3 amino acids: CASSPVQDTGELFF. The CDR3, as DNA: TGTGCCAGCAGCCCCGTGCAGGACACCGGGGAGCTGTTTTTT.